The clone carrying this T cell receptor (beta chain) was seen a few times. Its antigen is not identified. The CDR3 runs 13 residues. V lost 9 bases and J 6 bases, leaving 15 bases between the germline ends. The germline V gene encodes CDR1 MNHEY and CDR2 SMNVEV (reference sequence). This sample was included in a study of shared clonotypes between healthy human individuals. Study results and caveats: Clonotypes shared by all four donors outscored non-shared clonotypes in generation probability. A handful of donors showed sharing of around 5% of naive CD4 clonotypes.

In the original analysis: Junction-only sequences produced by ImmunoSEQ had no quality scores, so filtering differed. Clones were sequenced by immunoSEQ multiplex PCR, and TCRdb holds only the in-frame ones, with some missing. V and J calls and clone size follow that table, whereas D and trimming were derived from the DNA. The data show about 2.2 million clones, with approximately 92% seen just once and 1.5% to 2% held by the top ten. Naive CD8 cells comprised CD45RO-negative, CCR7-positively selected cells, excluding terminally differentiated effector memory CD45RA+ cells. This TCR derives from a man between 18 and 35 years old in good health. Some clones in this sample may be carry-over from other donors' samples. Specimen: naive CD8+ T cells from PBMCs. The chain has TRBV27 and TRBJ1-5, with a weak D call TRBD1 (5 bases). CDR3 DNA: TGTGCCAGTGGTGGCAGGGATGGTCAGCCCCAGCATTTT. It encodes CASGGRDGQPQHF.